This TCR beta chain was captured by sequencing in a study of T-cell reconstitution after alpha-beta-depleted transplantation in children. The library targeted TCRbeta and was prepared with unique molecular identifiers. TCRdb reprocessed the PCR reads with MiXCR, giving one entry per CDR3 protein. The table records about 500,000 distinct CDR3 sequences, approximately 32% of them present only once. CDR1 and CDR2 from the germline V gene are ENHRY and SYGVKD. Trimming pared 4 bases from V and 4 bases from J, leaving 13 bases between. The CDR3 length is 14 residues. This clonotype was counted only a few times.

The sample in question was PBMCs from the stem cell graft donor, obtained from the stem cell graft. The chain is built from TRBV10-3 and TRBJ1-1; no clear D gene. This receptor was identified in a human donor who donated a stem cell graft to a child with aplastic anemia. The CDR3 coding sequence is TGTGCCATCAGTGCCGCGGAGCGGAGCACTGAAGCTTTCTTT. Translation gives CAISAAERSTEAFF.